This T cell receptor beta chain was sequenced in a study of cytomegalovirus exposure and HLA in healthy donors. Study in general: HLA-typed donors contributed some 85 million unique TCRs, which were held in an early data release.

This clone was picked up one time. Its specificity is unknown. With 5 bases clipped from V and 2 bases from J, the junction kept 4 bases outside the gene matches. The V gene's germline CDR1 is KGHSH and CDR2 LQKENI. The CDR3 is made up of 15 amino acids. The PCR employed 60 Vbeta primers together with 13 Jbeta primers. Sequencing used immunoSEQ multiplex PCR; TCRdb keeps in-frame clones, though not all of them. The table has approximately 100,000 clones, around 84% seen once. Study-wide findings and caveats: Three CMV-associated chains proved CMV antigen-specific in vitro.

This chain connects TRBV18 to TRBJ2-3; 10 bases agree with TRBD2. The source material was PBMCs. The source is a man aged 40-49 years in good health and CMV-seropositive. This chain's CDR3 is CASSNTSGTTDTQYF. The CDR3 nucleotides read TGTGCCAGCTCAAACACTAGCGGGACCACAGATACGCAGTATTTT.